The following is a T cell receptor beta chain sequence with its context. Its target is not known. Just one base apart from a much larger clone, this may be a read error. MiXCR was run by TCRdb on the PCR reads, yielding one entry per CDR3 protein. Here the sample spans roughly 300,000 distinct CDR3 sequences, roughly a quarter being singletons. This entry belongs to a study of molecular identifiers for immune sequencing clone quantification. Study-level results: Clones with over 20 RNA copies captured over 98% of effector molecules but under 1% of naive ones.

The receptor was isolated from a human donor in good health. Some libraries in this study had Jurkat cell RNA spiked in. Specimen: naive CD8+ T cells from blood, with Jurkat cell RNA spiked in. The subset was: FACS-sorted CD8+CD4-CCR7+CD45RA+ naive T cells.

In DNA form, the CDR3 reads TGTGCCAGCAGCCCCACCGGGACAGGGCCCACTGAAGCTTTCTTT. It is translated as CASSPTGTGPTEAFF. The V and J genes are TRBV7-9 and TRBJ1-1; 9 bases match TRBD1. Per the germline V gene, CDR1 is SEHNR and CDR2 is FQNEAQ (reference sequence). The CDR3 has 15 residues. V was pared by 5 bases and J by 4 bases, with 8 bases of the junction left unmatched.